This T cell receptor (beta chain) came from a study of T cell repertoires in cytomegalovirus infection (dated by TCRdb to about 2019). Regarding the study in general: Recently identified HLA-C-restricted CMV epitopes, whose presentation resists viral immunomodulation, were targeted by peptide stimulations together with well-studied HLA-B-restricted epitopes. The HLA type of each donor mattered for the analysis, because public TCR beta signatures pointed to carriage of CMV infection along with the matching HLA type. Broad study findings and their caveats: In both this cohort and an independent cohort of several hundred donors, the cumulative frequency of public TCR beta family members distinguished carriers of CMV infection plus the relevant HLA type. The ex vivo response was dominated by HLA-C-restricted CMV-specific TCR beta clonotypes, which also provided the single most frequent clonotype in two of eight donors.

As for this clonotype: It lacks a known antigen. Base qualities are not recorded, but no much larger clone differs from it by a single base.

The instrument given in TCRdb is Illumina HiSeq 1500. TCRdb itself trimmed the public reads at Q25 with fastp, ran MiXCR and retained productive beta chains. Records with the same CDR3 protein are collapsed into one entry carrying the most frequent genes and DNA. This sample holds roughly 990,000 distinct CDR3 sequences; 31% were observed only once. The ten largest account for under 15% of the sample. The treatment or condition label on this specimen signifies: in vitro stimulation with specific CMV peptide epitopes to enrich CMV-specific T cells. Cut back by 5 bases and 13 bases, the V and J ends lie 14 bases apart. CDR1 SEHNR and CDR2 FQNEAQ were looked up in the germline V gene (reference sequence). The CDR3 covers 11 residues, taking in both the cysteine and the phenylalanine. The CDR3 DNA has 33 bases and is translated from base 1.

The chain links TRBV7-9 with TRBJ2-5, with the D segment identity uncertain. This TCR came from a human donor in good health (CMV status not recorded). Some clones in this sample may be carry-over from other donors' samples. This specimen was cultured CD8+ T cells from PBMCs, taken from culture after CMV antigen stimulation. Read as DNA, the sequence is TGTGCCAGCAGCGAGAACGCAGGCACGTACTTC. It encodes CASSENAGTYF. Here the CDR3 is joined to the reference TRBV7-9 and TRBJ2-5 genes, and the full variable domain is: DTGVSQNPRHKITKRGQNVTFRCDPISEHNRLYWYRQTLGQGPEFLTYFQNEAQLEKSRLLSDRFSAERPKGSFSTLEIQRTEQGDSAMYLCASSENAGTYFGPGTRLLVL.